Below are 7 T cell receptor beta chains sequenced from a single sample in a study of CD8 T cells in Susac syndrome (dated by TCRdb to between 2017 and 2020). Library construction relied on the immunoSEQ multiplex PCR assay. RNA was extracted with the RNeasy kit and 0.5 to 1 ug was reverse transcribed using random hexamers. TCRdb applied fastp at Q25 and MiXCR to the public reads, then kept only in-frame beta chains. Every CDR3 protein is listed once, alongside the most common genes and DNA of its rows. This sample holds under 150,000 distinct CDR3 sequences; over 75% were observed only once. The biggest ten clones account for around 0.51% of the sample. Sequences were obtained from CD8+ T cells from PBMCs. These receptors were taken from a human donor with multiple sclerosis.

V and J are TRBV7-6 and TRBJ2-1, with D tentatively TRBD2 (6 bases). The CDR3 totals 17 residues. Per the germline V gene, CDR1 is SGHVS and CDR2 is FNYEAQ. Trimming removed 1 base at V and 8 bases at J, with 21 bases between. CDR3 sequence: CASSLVAMGGEADEQFF. CDR3 coding DNA: TGTGCCAGCAGCTTAGTGGCGATGGGCGGGGAGGCGGATGAGCAGTTCTTC.

The V gene is TRBV30, the J gene TRBJ1-1, with unresolved D. The CDR3 runs 13 residues. Trimming pared 2 bases from V and 1 base from J, leaving 8 bases between. From germline, CDR1 is GTSNPN and CDR2 SVGIG (reference sequence). The CDR3 sequence: CAWSYGRNTEAFF. CDR3 sequence (DNA): TGTGCCTGGAGTTACGGTAGGAACACTGAAGCTTTCTTT.

V usage is TRBV7-2 and J usage is TRBJ1-2; TRBD1 might be the D (5 bases). This CDR3 is 9 amino acids long. Per the germline V gene, CDR1 is SGHTA and CDR2 is FQGNSA. V lost 10 bases to trimming and J lost 8 bases, with 8 bases between them. CDR3 loop: CATEGGYTF. CDR3 DNA sequence: TGTGCCACGGAGGGGGGCTACACCTTC.

The chain recombines TRBV5-6 with TRBJ1-5; D is perhaps TRBD1 (5 bases). Trimming took 1 base from V and 5 from J, leaving 10 bases between them. The length of the CDR3 is 14 residues. The germline V gene has CDR1 SGHDT and CDR2 YYEEEE. CDR3 bases: TGTGCCAGCAGCTTGATTGCGGGGGATCAGCCCCAGCATTTT. It translates to CASSLIAGDQPQHF. The full variable domain, its missing parts supplied by reference TRBV5-6 and TRBJ1-5, is DAGVTQSPTHLIKTRGQQVTLRCSPKSGHDTVSWYQQALGQGPQFIFQYYEEEERQRGNFPDRFSGHQFPNYSSELNVNALLLGDSALYLCASSLIAGDQPQHFGDGTRLSIL.

V usage is TRBV6-1 and J usage is TRBJ2-1, with 8 bases matching TRBD2. CDR1 is MNHNS and CDR2 is SASEGT in the germline V gene. CDR3 length: 16 residues. J was trimmed by 6 bases and V by 2 bases; bases with no gene match: 9. The CDR3 reads CASSEWSGGGVNEQFF. The CDR3 DNA reads as TGTGCCAGCAGTGAATGGAGCGGGGGCGGGGTCAATGAGCAGTTCTTC.

This clonotype came up a few times. The rearrangement joins TRBV24-1 to TRBJ2-3; D is perhaps TRBD2 (6 bases). The ends were cut back, 4 bases at V and 4 bases at J, with 20 bases in the middle. This CDR3 has 17 residues. Germline V gene data show CDR1 as KGHDR and CDR2 as SFDVKD. In DNA form, the CDR3 reads TGTGCCACCAGTGACGTCGGCGGGGAGGAGAAGCCAGATACGCAGTATTTT. It translates to CATSDVGGEEKPDTQYF.

The chain joins TRBV2 to TRBJ2-1; TRBD2 aligns across 13 bases. CDR3 length equals 16 residues. After removal of 3 bases from V and 5 bases from J, the junction contained 4 bases not matched to a gene. The germline CDR1 and CDR2 sequences are SNHLY and FYNNEI. The chain's CDR3 is CASSDPGTSGNNEQFF. CDR3 bases: TGTGCCAGCAGTGACCCCGGGACTAGCGGGAACAATGAGCAGTTCTTC.